These 20 T cell receptor beta chains originate from one sample sequenced in a study of OX40 agonist ivuxolimab in advanced cancers. Libraries were prepared by immunoSEQ multiplex PCR; TCRdb keeps only in-frame clonotypes and omits some of them. The repertoire holds about 19,000 clones, with roughly 91% as singletons. Sequencing used CD4+ or CD8+ T cells sorted from blood, obtained in a trial of the OX40 agonist ivuxolimab. The receptors were gathered from an adult with an advanced solid tumor such as melanoma, head and neck, liver or kidney cancer.

This clone showed up just once. The chain is built from TRBV5-6 and TRBJ2-7; D call uncertain. Between the trimmed V and J ends, which lost 0 bases and 4 bases, there was a span of 2 bases. This CDR3 has 11 amino acids. CDR1 is SGHDT, CDR2 YYEEEE, per germline. CDR3 residues: CASSLGYEQYF. The DNA of the CDR3 is TGTGCCAGCAGCTTGGGGTACGAGCAGTACTTC.

The gene calls are TRBV9 and TRBJ2-3; TRBD1 aligns across 8 bases. Trimming took 4 bases from V and 5 from J; bases not matched to a gene: 6. CDR1 is SGDLS, CDR2 YYNGEE, per germline. The CDR3 sequence is 14 residues long. The CDR3, as DNA: TGTGCCAGCAGCTCTGGACAGGGAATAGATACGCAGTATTTT. Translated: CASSSGQGIDTQYF.

This chain uses TRBV7-9 with TRBJ2-1; D possibly corresponds to TRBD2 (6 bases). Germline CDR1 is SEHNR and CDR2 is FQNEAQ (reference sequence). V was pared by 0 bases and J by 8 bases, with 14 bases between. The CDR3 spans 15 residues. The CDR3 reads CASSLARGKWDEQFF. CDR3 coding DNA: TGTGCCAGCAGCTTAGCACGGGGGAAATGGGATGAGCAGTTCTTC.

CDR3 DNA: TGCGCCAGCAGGTTTGGACTAGCGGGAGACTACGAGCAGTACTTC. It codes for CASRFGLAGDYEQYF. This chain joins TRBV5-1 and TRBJ2-7, with 13 positions matching TRBD2. The V and J ends lost 5 bases and 3 bases, in that order; junction bases with no gene match: 5. The CDR3 covers 15 residues. Germline V gene sequence: CDR1 SGHRS, CDR2 YFSETQ.

This clone showed up just once. The gene calls are TRBV28 and TRBJ2-7, with TRBD1 matching 10 bases. Trimming removed 10 bases from V and 1 base from J; junction bases left unmatched: 7. Germline V CDR1 and CDR2: MDHEN, SYDVKM. This CDR3 is built from 14 residues. The chain's CDR3 is CATSRDRGSYEQYF. The CDR3 coding sequence is TGTGCCACCTCCCGGGACAGGGGATCCTACGAGCAGTACTTC.

The chain joins TRBV11-2 to TRBJ2-1; D gene unclear. The germline V gene has CDR1 SGHAT and CDR2 FQNNGV. The CDR3 length is 12 residues. Deletions cut 0 bases from V and 7 bases from J, with 4 bases between. DNA for the CDR3: TGTGCCAGCAGCTTAGAGTCGAATGAGCAGTTCTTC. Amino acid sequence: CASSLESNEQFF.

This chain joins TRBV11-2 and TRBJ2-5; D may be TRBD2 (5 bases). CDR3 length: 15 residues. V was shortened by 3 bases and J by 2 bases, with 13 bases between the two germline ends. Germline V gene data show CDR1 as SGHAT and CDR2 as FQNNGV. CDR3 loop: CASSLEAAGQETQYF. For the CDR3, the DNA is TGTGCCAGCAGCTTGGAAGCGGCAGGTCAAGAGACCCAGTACTTC.

V usage is TRBV6-7 and J usage is TRBJ2-7; D gene ambiguous. TRBV6-7 is an ORF, and what it does is uncertain. Between the trimmed V and J ends, which lost 5 bases and 6 bases, there was a span of 8 bases. The length of the CDR3 is 11 residues. The CDR3 here is CASSPNFEQYF. CDR3 sequence (DNA): TGTGCCAGCAGTCCCAACTTCGAGCAGTACTTC.

The rearrangement joins TRBV11-2 to TRBJ2-3; TRBD2 matches at 7 bases. The CDR3 is 15 amino acids. The V segment lost 3 bases and the J segment 2 bases; nucleotides outside the gene matches: 5. Germline assignment: CDR1 SGHAT and CDR2 FQNNGV. This chain's CDR3 is CASSLGGTNTDTQYF. The CDR3 bases are TGTGCCAGCAGCTTGGGGGGGACTAACACAGATACGCAGTATTTT.

The rearrangement joins TRBV5-4 to TRBJ2-7; D may be TRBD1 (6 bases). The CDR3 loop spans 14 amino acids. The V gene lost 0 bases and the J gene lost 1 base, with 8 bases spanning the gap. Germline CDR1 reads SGHNT; CDR2 reads YYREEE (reference sequence). CDR3 protein: CASSLETGSYEQYF. DNA for the CDR3: TGTGCCAGCAGCTTGGAGACAGGTTCCTACGAGCAGTACTTC.

The rearrangement uses TRBV4-1 and TRBJ2-1, with 14 bases aligning to TRBD2. With 3 bases clipped from V and 9 bases from J, the junction kept 13 bases outside the gene matches. Germline V CDR1 and CDR2: MGHRA, YSYEKL. The CDR3 consists of 18 residues. In DNA, the CDR3 is TGCGCCAGCAGCCAGGAAAGCCATGGGACTAGCGGGAGTAGTGAGCAGTTCTTC. It translates to CASSQESHGTSGSSEQFF.

V is TRBV6-1 and J is TRBJ2-2; unclear D gene. The germline V gene has CDR1 MNHNS and CDR2 SASEGT. This CDR3 spans 14 amino acids. The germline V and J ends were trimmed by 0 bases and 6 bases, with 8 bases remaining between them. CDR3 sequence (DNA): TGTGCCAGCAGTGAAGCGGGAACACCCGGGGAGCTGTTTTTT. Protein product: CASSEAGTPGELFF.

Written as DNA, the CDR3 is TGTGCCAGCAGTCATGGACAGGGCGGTGGAAACACCATATATTTT. Translated: CASSHGQGGGNTIYF. The rearrangement links TRBV6-5 to TRBJ1-3, with TRBD1 matching over 8 bases. Germline CDR1 and CDR2: MNHEY and SVGAGI. The junction had 6 bases not matched to a gene; V was cut back by 5 bases and J by 3 bases. The CDR3 contains 15 residues.

The genes are TRBV2 and TRBJ2-7; TRBD1 matches 8 bases. The CDR3 sequence is 15 residues long. J lost 2 bases, V lost 2 bases, and 5 bases had no gene match. Germline V CDR1 and CDR2: SNHLY, FYNNEI. CDR3 sequence (DNA): TGTGCCAGCAGTGAACCGGACAGGGCTACCTACGAGCAGTACTTC. Translated: CASSEPDRATYEQYF.

The J gene is TRBJ1-4, the V gene TRBV14, with D possibly matching TRBD1 (6 bases). The germline V gene has CDR1 SGHDN and CDR2 FVKESK. The CDR3 is 13 amino acids. V was cut by 9 bases and J by 7 bases, with 15 bases left in between. CDR3 amino acids: CARAPGALEKLFF. CDR3 sequence (DNA): TGTGCCAGGGCCCCGGGGGCGCTTGAAAAACTGTTTTTT.

V gene TRBV4-1 combines with J gene TRBJ2-7; 7 positions agree with TRBD2. V was clipped by 0 bases and J by 2 bases; unmatched bases: 7. Per the germline V gene, CDR1 is MGHRA and CDR2 is YSYEKL. The CDR3 consists of 16 residues. CDR3: CASSQEAAGSPYEQYF. The CDR3 nucleotides read TGCGCCAGCAGCCAAGAAGCAGCGGGATCGCCCTACGAGCAGTACTTC.

The chain couples TRBV10-3 to TRBJ2-5, with D possibly matching TRBD1 (5 bases). The CDR3 has 14 residues. CDR1 is ENHRY, CDR2 SYGVKD, per germline. V was trimmed by 6 bases and J by 0 bases, leaving 11 bases between them. Here the CDR3 reads CAIRPQGNQETQYF. For the CDR3, the DNA is TGTGCCATCAGACCCCAGGGAAACCAAGAGACCCAGTACTTC.

The chain joins TRBV9 to TRBJ2-1; 11 bases line up with TRBD2. V shed 4 bases, J shed 12 bases, and the junction held 12 bases outside the gene matches. The CDR3 length is 15 residues. Per the germline V gene, CDR1 is SGDLS and CDR2 is YYNGEE. The CDR3 here is CASSHGTSGVGWQFF. DNA for the CDR3: TGTGCCAGCAGCCACGGGACTAGCGGTGTGGGTTGGCAGTTCTTC. Based on the CDR3 plus reference TRBV9 and TRBJ2-1, the full variable domain is DSGVTQTPKHLITATGQRVTLRCSPRSGDLSVYWYQQSLDQGLQFLIQYYNGEERAKGNILERFSAQQFPDLHSELNLSSLELGDSALYFCASSHGTSGVGWQFFGPGTRLTVL.

The chain has TRBV11-3 and TRBJ2-1; tentative D call: TRBD2 (7 bases). CDR3 length equals 14 residues. With 5 bases removed from V and 0 bases from J, the gap between germline ends came to 8 bases. Germline lookup yields CDR1 SGHNT and CDR2 YENEEA. The CDR3 bases are TGTGCCAGCAGCAGGGGGGGCTCCTACAATGAGCAGTTCTTC. Protein: CASSRGGSYNEQFF. Combining the CDR3 with reference TRBV11-3 and TRBJ2-1 gives the whole variable domain EAGVVQSPRYKIIEKKQPVAFWCNPISGHNTLYWYLQNLGQGPELLIRYENEEAVDDSQLPKDRFSAERLKGVDSTLKIQPAELGDSAVYLCASSRGGSYNEQFFGPGTRLTVL.

The rearrangement uses TRBV19 and TRBJ2-1; 7 nucleotides line up with TRBD2. CDR3 length: 16 amino acids. Germline V gene lookup returns CDR1 LNHDA and CDR2 SQIVND (reference sequence). V lost 1 base to trimming and J lost 0 bases; unmatched junction nucleotides: 3. CDR3 in DNA: TGTGCCAGTAGTATAGCGGGCGGGAGCTCCTACAATGAGCAGTTCTTC. It is translated as CASSIAGGSSYNEQFF.